These 28 T cell receptor beta chains came from one sample sequenced in a study of T cells in Graves' hyperthyroidism and ophthalmopathy. Amplification targeted TCR beta CDR3 regions from RNA transcripts. The primer set for the first-round RT-PCR of the TCR CDR3 was HTBI. TCRdb called the multiplex PCR reads again in MiXCR, with one record for every CDR3 protein. The sample has around 760,000 distinct CDR3 sequences, roughly a third seen once. Material: blood. These receptors were obtained from a woman in her 40s with Graves' hyperthyroidism.

There are a few counts of this clonotype. CDR3 protein: CASSLELASVQTQYF. DNA of the CDR3: TGCGCCAGCAGCTTGGAACTCGCTAGCGTGCAAACCCAGTACTTC. The chain links TRBV5-1 to TRBJ2-5, with D possibly being TRBD2 (6 bases). V lost 0 bases and J 8 bases, leaving 17 bases between the germline ends. The CDR3 covers 15 residues. Germline-derived CDR1 and CDR2 are SGHRS and YFSETQ. The full variable domain, in which reference TRBV5-1 and TRBJ2-5 provide the parts outside the CDR3, is KAGVTQTPRYLIKTRGQQVTLSCSPISGHRSVSWYQQTPGQGLQFLFEYFSETQRNKGNFPGRFSGRQFSNSRSEMNVSTLELGDSALYLCASSLELASVQTQYFGPGTRLLVL.

At least ten counts were recorded for this clonotype. V usage is TRBV15 and J usage is TRBJ2-5, with unresolved D. Germline CDR1 is LNHNV and CDR2 is YYDKDF (reference sequence). V lost 2 bases and J lost 5, with 9 bases in between. The CDR3 runs to 13 residues. The CDR3, as DNA: TGTGCCACCAGCAGAAGGCAGGTGGAGACCCAGTACTTC. Protein sequence: CATSRRQVETQYF.

The rearrangement links TRBV10-3 to TRBJ2-7; 8 positions agree with TRBD1. V lost 5 bases to trimming and J lost 6 bases; unmatched junction nucleotides: 6. Germline V gene sequence: CDR1 ENHRY, CDR2 SYGVKD. This CDR3 has 13 residues. This CDR3 reads CAISSRTGREQYF. The CDR3 region has the DNA TGTGCCATCAGTAGTAGGACAGGGCGCGAGCAGTACTTC.

Details on this clonotype: Being one base from a much bigger clone, this may be a read error. The chain carries TRBV10-3 and TRBJ1-2, with TRBD1 as a possible D gene (6 bases). The CDR3 has 14 amino acids. Between the trimmed V and J ends, which lost 2 bases and 7 bases, there was a span of 14 bases. Germline V gene data show CDR1 as ENHRY and CDR2 as SYGVKD. CDR3 in amino acids: CAISEDRTGLGYTF. The CDR3, as DNA: TGTGCCATCAGTGAGGACAGGACGGGTCTTGGCTACACCTTC.

This clonotype was seen once. This chain connects TRBV7-9 to TRBJ2-7, with 9 bases aligning to TRBD1. This CDR3 region has 15 residues. Germline CDR1 reads SEHNR; CDR2 reads FQNEAQ (reference sequence). V shed 6 bases, J shed 1 base, and the junction held 7 bases outside the gene matches. The CDR3 sequence: CASSWDREASYEQYF. CDR3 DNA sequence: TGTGCCAGCAGTTGGGACAGGGAAGCTTCCTACGAGCAGTACTTC.

This chain links TRBV2 with TRBJ2-1; no definite D call. There are 16 residues in the CDR3. V gave up 5 bases and J gave up 0 bases, with 14 bases separating them. Germline V gives CDR1 SNHLY, CDR2 FYNNEI. In DNA form, the CDR3 reads TGTGCCAGCAGTTATTCGGCGGCGAGCTCCTACAATGAGCAGTTCTTC. It codes for CASSYSAASSYNEQFF.

On this clonotype: One base away lies a much larger clone, so this may be a sequencing read error. The V and J genes are TRBV7-8 and TRBJ1-5, with D hard to call. CDR3 length: 10 amino acids. Per germline, CDR1 SGHVS and CDR2 FQNEAQ. The CDR3 DNA sequence: TGTGCCAGCAGCAATCCGCCCCAGCATTTT. This translates into CASSNPPQHF.

This clonotype was counted many times. This sequence joins TRBV6-5 and TRBJ1-5; D gene ambiguous. Trimming cost V 6 bases and J 7 bases, with 13 bases left between them. The CDR3 length is 13 residues. The germline V gene has CDR1 MNHEY and CDR2 SVGAGI. This chain's CDR3 is CASSTRTGQPQHF. CDR3 nucleotide sequence: TGTGCCAGCAGCACTAGGACGGGCCAGCCCCAGCATTTT.

The chain combines TRBV6-6 with TRBJ2-7; possibly TRBD1 or TRBD2 for D (5 bases each). Trimming pared 8 bases from V and 0 bases from J, leaving 26 bases between. The CDR3 covers 18 residues. Per the germline V gene, CDR1 is MNHNY and CDR2 is SVGAGI (reference sequence). The CDR3 sequence is CASLTRGRGTLSSYEQYF. The CDR3 region has the DNA TGTGCCAGCCTAACTAGGGGACGTGGGACCTTGAGCTCCTACGAGCAGTACTTC.

Note on this clonotype: A clone one base away is much larger, so this may be a read error. The chain joins TRBV7-2 to TRBJ2-7; D is possibly TRBD2 (6 bases). The germline gives CDR1 SGHTA, CDR2 FQGNSA. The CDR3 is 15 amino acids. The CDR3 here is CANSLADGLFYEQYF. CDR3 in DNA: TGTGCCAACAGCTTAGCTGACGGACTATTCTACGAGCAGTACTTC. Using reference TRBV7-2 and TRBJ2-7 for the parts outside the CDR3, the full variable domain is GAGVSQSPSNKVTEKGKDVELRCDPISGHTALYWYRQSLGQGLEFLIYFQGNSAPDKSGLPSDRFSAERTGGSVSTLTIQRTQQEDSAVYLCANSLADGLFYEQYFGPGTRLTVT.

Worth noting for this clonotype: With a much larger clone just one base away, this may be a read error. In nucleotides, the CDR3 is TGCTGTGCTACCGACGAAGACAATCAGCCCCAGCATTTT. This encodes CCATDEDNQPQHF. The chain is built from TRBV20-1 and TRBJ1-5; D is ambiguous. Germline CDR1 DFQATT, CDR2 SNEGSKA (reference sequence). The CDR3 consists of 13 residues.

Regarding this clonotype: A read error may account for a junction end that differs from germline. J is TRBJ2-5 and V is TRBV29-1, with D uncertain. The CDR3 sequence is 15 residues long. Germline V CDR1 and CDR2: SQVTM, ANQGSEA. The CDR3 DNA is TGCTGCGTTGAGAGACTCTACACTGTTTCCGAGACCCAGTACTTC. Translating it yields CCVERLYTVSETQYF.

This clonotype was counted only a few times. The chain couples TRBV6-5 to TRBJ1-2; D call uncertain. Germline assignment: CDR1 MNHEY and CDR2 SVGAGI. V was trimmed by 8 bases and J by 4 bases, leaving 17 bases between them. The CDR3 length is 14 residues. The DNA for the CDR3 is TGTGCCAGCTCCCCCCGAGCAGGAGCCTATGGCTACACCTTC. It is translated as CASSPRAGAYGYTF.

A word on this clonotype: This may arise from a read error, as a much more abundant clone is one base away. The chain combines TRBV19 with TRBJ1-1, with unresolved D. The CDR3 totals 14 residues. Germline V CDR1 and CDR2: LNHDA, SQIVND (reference sequence). This CDR3 reads CASSIAPRNTGAFF. CDR3 bases: TGTGCCAGTAGTATAGCTCCGAGGAACACTGGAGCTTTCTTT. Looking up the rest from reference TRBV19 and TRBJ1-1 gives the full variable domain: DGGITQSPKYLFRKEGQNVTLSCEQNLNHDAMYWYRQDPGQGLRLIYYSQIVNDFQKGDIAEGYSVSREKKESFPLTVTSAQKNPTAFYLCASSIAPRNTGAFFGQGTRLTVV.

There are many counts of this clonotype. This chain links TRBV20-1 with TRBJ1-6, with a weak D call TRBD1 (5 bases). V was trimmed by 2 bases and J by 6 bases, leaving 11 bases between them. Germline V gene data show CDR1 as DFQATT and CDR2 as SNEGSKA (reference sequence). The CDR3 has 14 amino acids. CDR3 amino acids: CSARRQTSNSPLHF. The CDR3 DNA reads as TGCAGTGCTAGAAGACAGACCTCTAATTCACCCCTCCACTTT.

This rearrangement joins TRBV6-1 to TRBJ1-5, with D hard to call. Germline CDR1 reads MNHNS; CDR2 reads SASEGT. This CDR3 is 14 amino acids long. The germline V and J ends were trimmed by 6 bases and 4 bases, with 13 bases remaining between them. This CDR3 is CASSDSPSNQPQHF. As DNA, the CDR3 is TGTGCCAGCAGCGACTCGCCCAGTAATCAGCCCCAGCATTTT.

CDR3 bases: TGTGCCAGCTCACCGGCGGTGGATCACACAGATACGCAGTATTTT. Translation gives CASSPAVDHTDTQYF. The chain combines TRBV25-1 with TRBJ2-3; no definite D call. V was pared by 8 bases and J by 2 bases, with 17 bases between. The CDR3 loop spans 15 amino acids. Looked up from germline, CDR1 is MGHDK and CDR2 is SYGVNS.

This sequence joins TRBV20-1 and TRBJ1-2, with TRBD1 identical over 9 bases. J gave up 4 bases and V 3 bases, and 15 bases lay outside the gene matches. The CDR3 contains 17 residues. From germline, CDR1 is DFQATT and CDR2 SNEGSKA (reference sequence). The CDR3 here is CSASLRTGAPLAYGYTF. The CDR3 bases are TGCAGTGCTAGTCTCCGGACAGGGGCCCCTCTTGCCTATGGCTACACCTTC.

This clonotype has a handful of counts. The chain combines TRBV7-9 with TRBJ2-7; the match to TRBD2 covers 7 bases. The CDR3 is made up of 18 amino acids. V gave up 5 bases and J gave up 1 base; unmatched junction bases: 17. Germline assignment: CDR1 SEHNR and CDR2 FQNEAQ (reference sequence). In DNA form, the CDR3 reads TGTGCCAGCAGCCCCCTGGGGTGGGCGGGAGCTTCGTCCTACGAGCAGTACTTC. It translates to CASSPLGWAGASSYEQYF.

Comments on this clonotype: One junction end disagrees with the germline gene, perhaps due to a read error. The gene calls are TRBV7-2 and TRBJ1-2; D is uncertain. Germline CDR1 reads SGHTA; CDR2 reads FQGNSA. This CDR3 spans 15 amino acids. CDR3 nucleotides: TGCGCCAGCAGCCCTAATGGCAACAGCCTCCGGGGCTACACCTTC. As protein: CASSPNGNSLRGYTF.

The V gene is TRBV19, the J gene TRBJ2-6, with D perhaps TRBD2 (5 bases). CDR3 length: 16 residues. Germline V gives CDR1 LNHDA, CDR2 SQIVND (reference sequence). Trimming shortened V by 1 base and J by 0 bases, and 7 bases separated the two germline ends. The CDR3 DNA reads TGTGCCAGTAGTATAGTAGCGAGCTCTGGGGCCAACGTCCTGACTTTC. It encodes CASSIVASSGANVLTF.

The chain carries TRBV7-2 and TRBJ1-2; 7 nucleotides match TRBD1. CDR3 length: 14 amino acids. Trimming at V came to 5 bases and at J to 4 bases, leaving 7 bases not matched to a gene. Germline CDR1 and CDR2: SGHTA and FQGNSA. CDR3: CASSPRQGAYGYTF. CDR3 DNA sequence: TGTGCCAGCAGCCCAAGACAGGGCGCCTATGGCTACACCTTC.

This clonotype was recorded many times. The chain carries TRBV7-2 and TRBJ2-7; no clear D. V lost 3 bases and J 3 bases, leaving 3 bases between the germline ends. Germline lookup yields CDR1 SGHTA and CDR2 FQGNSA. CDR3 length equals 11 residues. The CDR3 DNA reads as TGTGCCAGCAGCTTGATCTACGAGCAGTACTTC. Translating gives CASSLIYEQYF.

This clonotype was recorded many times. The V and J genes are TRBV2 and TRBJ1-6; D ambiguous. The germline CDR1 and CDR2 sequences are SNHLY and FYNNEI. V was cut by 3 bases and J by 6 bases, with 9 bases left in between. This CDR3 is 14 amino acids long. The CDR3 DNA is TGTGCCAGCAGTGATTTTGGCAGTAATTCACCCCTCCACTTT. Protein: CASSDFGSNSPLHF.

Remarks on this clonotype: A read error may be the cause here, since a much bigger clone is one base away. The rearrangement uses TRBV10-2 and TRBJ1-2; D remains ambiguous. The CDR3 has 14 amino acids. Trimming took 6 bases from V and 3 from J, leaving 14 bases between them. Germline-derived CDR1 and CDR2 are WSHSY and SAAADI. The CDR3 DNA is TGCGCCAGCAGGGATGCAGGACCCCACTATGGCTACACCTTC. It encodes CASRDAGPHYGYTF.

The chain uses TRBV7-2 and TRBJ2-7; TRBD2 matches at 14 bases. The V segment lost 6 bases and the J segment 1 base; nucleotides outside the gene matches: 11. Germline lookup yields CDR1 SGHTA and CDR2 FQGNSA. This CDR3 contains 18 residues. In nucleotides, the CDR3 is TGTGCCAGCAGGTCGACCGGGGGACTAGCGGGGGAATCCTACGAGCAGTACTTC. It is translated as CASRSTGGLAGESYEQYF.

The genes are TRBV7-6 and TRBJ1-2, with D hard to call. The V gene lost 5 bases and the J gene lost 13 bases, with 17 bases spanning the gap. Per the germline V gene, CDR1 is SGHVS and CDR2 is FNYEAQ. This CDR3 comprises 12 residues. The CDR3 region is CASSQGDKGRTF. The CDR3 DNA is TGTGCCAGCAGCCAAGGAGACAAAGGTCGCACCTTC.

This clonotype was found many times. V usage is TRBV29-1 and J usage is TRBJ1-2; D call uncertain. This CDR3 is built from 16 residues. Germline CDR1 is SQVTM and CDR2 is ANQGSEA. Trimming stripped 0 bases from V and 2 bases from J, with 16 bases between. CDR3 amino acids: CSVEEVEMGWNYGYTF. CDR3 DNA: TGCAGCGTTGAAGAGGTAGAGATGGGGTGGAACTATGGCTACACCTTC.